This TCR beta chain came from a study of beta chain features in type 1 diabetes. Study-level results: Within each of all four CD4+ subsets, Type 1 diabetes patients had TCRB CDR3s that were moderately but significantly shorter. Fewer insertions but more deletions were seen at VDJ junctions in type 1 diabetes patients. For cells with high TCR expression, cDNA sequencing could yield over-representation.

Sorted populations all had greater than 95% purity. Expressed TCRB transcripts got sequenced, as all isolated RNA was reverse transcribed. Approximately 3.6 million reads, on average, came from each naive, central memory and regulatory T cell sample. The protocol was immunoSEQ multiplex PCR, while the TCRdb copy is restricted to in-frame clones and leaves out a portion. This table holds hundreds of thousands of clones, around an eighth found once. About this clone itself: What it binds is not known.

The sequencing input was naive CD4+ T cells from blood. This clonotype originated in a man younger than 35 with type 1 diabetes.

The CDR3 DNA reads as TGTGCCAGCAGCCAAGTAGTGGTAATGAACACTGAAGCTTTCTTT. Translated: CASSQVVVMNTEAFF. This chain uses TRBV14 with TRBJ1-1; D gene ambiguous. The CDR3 covers 15 residues. Trimming cost V 1 base and J 0 bases, with 9 bases left between them. The germline V gene has CDR1 SGHDN and CDR2 FVKESK.